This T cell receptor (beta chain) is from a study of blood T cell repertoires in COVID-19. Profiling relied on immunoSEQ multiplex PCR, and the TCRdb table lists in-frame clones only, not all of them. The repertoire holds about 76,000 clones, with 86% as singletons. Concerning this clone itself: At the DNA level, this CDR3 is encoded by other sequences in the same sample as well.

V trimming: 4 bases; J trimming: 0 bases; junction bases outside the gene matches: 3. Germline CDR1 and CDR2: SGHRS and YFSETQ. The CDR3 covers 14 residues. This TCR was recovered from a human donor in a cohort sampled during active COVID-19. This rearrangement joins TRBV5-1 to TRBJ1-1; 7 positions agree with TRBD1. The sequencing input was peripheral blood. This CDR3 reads CASSLDRMNTEAFF. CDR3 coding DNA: TGCGCCAGCAGCCTGGACAGGATGAACACTGAAGCTTTCTTT.